A selection of T cell receptor beta chains follows, all from one sample in a study of blood T cell repertoires in COVID-19. Repertoires were generated with immunoSEQ multiplex PCR, while TCRdb's copy carries only in-frame clones and drops some. The sample consists of some 93,000 clones, about 80% of them appearing once. Sequencing input: peripheral blood. The source of these receptors is a man in his sixties or seventies with acute or convalescent COVID-19. Both conserved end residues are part of each CDR3. The order of the fields is V gene, D gene, J gene, clone size, CDR3 protein, CDR3 DNA. A D gene is named only where the DNA matches it firmly. A row's size may be missing; if present it is once, few, many or a size class.

TRBV28	-	TRBJ1-6	-	CASSLGARDNSPLHF	TGTGCCAGCAGTTTAGGGGCCAGGGATAATTCACCCCTCCACTTT
TRBV6-6	-	TRBJ2-3	-	CASREEVTDTQYF	TGTGCCAGCAGAGAGGAGGTCACAGATACGCAGTATTTT
TRBV7-8	-	TRBJ2-3	-	CASSSRATDTQYF	TGTGCCAGCAGCTCCAGGGCGACAGATACGCAGTATTTT
TRBV6-5	-	TRBJ2-7	-	CASNLASVHYEQYF	TGTGCCAGCAACCTAGCTAGCGTCCATTACGAGCAGTACTTC
TRBV5-1	TRBD1	TRBJ1-1	-	CASSGRTGISNTEAFF	TGCGCCAGCAGCGGTAGGACAGGAATATCGAACACTGAAGCTTTCTTT
TRBV7-2	TRBD1	TRBJ1-5	few	CASSLMVTGSNQPQHF	TGTGCCAGCAGCTTAATGGTGACAGGGTCCAATCAGCCCCAGCATTTT
TRBV19	-	TRBJ1-4	-	CASSRDSVNEKLFF	TGTGCCAGTAGTCGTGACAGCGTTAATGAAAAACTGTTTTTT
TRBV9	TRBD1	TRBJ1-2	few	CASSVEGASYGYTF	TGTGCCAGCAGCGTAGAGGGGGCAAGTTATGGCTACACCTTC
TRBV19	-	TRBJ1-1	-	CASRRGMVNTEAFF	TGTGCCAGTAGAAGAGGGATGGTGAACACTGAAGCTTTCTTT
TRBV3-1/TRBV3-2	-	TRBJ2-1	once	CASSLMYNEQFF	TGTGCCAGCAGCCTCATGTACAATGAGCAGTTCTTC
TRBV4-3	TRBD2	TRBJ2-1	once	CASSQGAGRVNEQFF	TGCGCCAGCAGCCAAGGGGCCGGGAGGGTCAATGAGCAGTTCTTC
TRBV3-1/TRBV3-2	-	TRBJ1-6	-	CASSQGQYSSYNSPLHF	TGTGCCAGCAGCCAAGGACAGTATAGCTCCTATAATTCACCCCTCCACTTT
TRBV19	TRBD2	TRBJ2-1	-	CASSRAGGLLENEQFF	TGTGCCAGTAGTCGAGCGGGAGGCCTTTTGGAAAATGAGCAGTTCTTC
TRBV10-2	TRBD2	TRBJ2-1	-	CASSEPNHGTRHNEQFF	TGCGCCAGCAGTGAGCCGAATCACGGGACTAGACACAATGAGCAGTTCTTC
TRBV5-1	TRBD2	TRBJ2-3	-	CASSLLLAGKSTDTQYF	TGCGCCAGCAGCTTGCTGTTAGCGGGGAAGAGCACAGATACGCAGTATTTT
TRBV7-9	TRBD1	TRBJ1-1	-	CASSLLGQGVSTEAFF	TGTGCCAGCAGCTTATTAGGACAGGGGGTTTCTACTGAAGCTTTCTTT
TRBV6-5	TRBD2	TRBJ2-7	-	CASSYLGGGYEQYF	TGTGCCAGCAGTTACCTGGGCGGGGGCTACGAGCAGTACTTC
TRBV9	-	TRBJ1-3	few	CASSVDTGNTIYF	TGTGCCAGCAGCGTAGACACGGGAAACACCATATATTTT
TRBV9	TRBD2	TRBJ2-1	once	CASSVYLAGYNEQFF	TGTGCCAGCAGCGTATACCTAGCGGGCTACAATGAGCAGTTCTTC
TRBV2	TRBD1	TRBJ1-1	-	CARRTGRAAEMNTEAFF	TGTGCCAGAAGGACAGGACGGGCTGCCGAGATGAACACTGAAGCTTTCTTT
TRBV30	TRBD1	TRBJ1-1	-	CARQGNTEAFF	TGTGCCAGACAGGGGAACACTGAAGCTTTCTTT
TRBV18	TRBD1	TRBJ2-7	-	CASSPRDRGSEQYF	TGTGCCAGCTCACCGAGAGACAGGGGGAGCGAGCAGTACTTC
TRBV11-1	TRBD2	TRBJ2-3	once	CASSVGSGSSDTQYF	TGTGCCAGCAGCGTGGGTAGCGGGAGTTCAGATACGCAGTATTTT
TRBV7-9	TRBD1	TRBJ1-5	-	CASSPPIGTGGYSNQPQHF	TGTGCCAGCAGCCCTCCCATTGGGACAGGGGGCTATAGCAATCAGCCCCAGCATTTT
TRBV9	-	TRBJ1-6	-	CASSLDREYNSPLHF	TGTGCCAGCAGCTTAGACCGGGAGTATAATTCACCCCTCCACTTT